The 2 T cell receptor beta chains reported below all come from one sample, sequenced in a study of beta chain features in type 1 diabetes. Points from the study as a whole: TCRB CDR3 length was moderately but significantly reduced in all four CD4+ subsets of Type 1 diabetes patients.

Expressed TCRB transcripts were sequenced because the isolated RNA had all been reverse transcribed beforehand. Method: immunoSEQ multiplex PCR; TCRdb's copy keeps in-frame clones and lacks some. The table shows around 250,000 clones, with 20% occurring only once. Their recognized antigens are unknown. The sample taken for sequencing was naive CD4+ T cells from blood. The receptor source for this set is a woman aged 40 to 50 with type 1 diabetes.

This clone turned up a few times. The rearrangement joins TRBV9 to TRBJ2-7; 8 bases are shared with TRBD2. The V and J ends lost 3 bases and 2 bases, in that order; junction bases with no gene match: 4. Germline CDR1 and CDR2: SGDLS and YYNGEE. The CDR3 loop spans 14 amino acids. The CDR3 loop reads CASSAEAGAYEQYF. The CDR3 DNA is TGTGCCAGCAGCGCTGAAGCGGGAGCCTACGAGCAGTACTTC.

CDR3 region: CASSQVLLAEANEQFF. The CDR3 region has the DNA TGTGCCAGCAGCCAGGTCCTCCTAGCGGAGGCCAATGAGCAGTTCTTC. V gene TRBV4-2 combines with J gene TRBJ2-1; 7 nucleotides match TRBD2. The CDR3 loop spans 16 amino acids. Germline CDR1 and CDR2: LGHNA and YNFKEQ. After removal of 3 bases from V and 6 bases from J, the junction contained 11 bases not matched to a gene.